Below, 6 T cell receptor beta chains from the same sample are listed, as sequenced in a study of human T cells and chemical hapten exposure. TCRdb reanalysed the RACE reads using MiXCR and keeps one entry per CDR3 protein. The table shows about 380,000 distinct CDR3 sequences, with more than 4.5% occurring only once. The time point is: pre-sensitization, week 0. Treatment specified: therapeutic diphenylcyclopropenone sensitization with weekly scalp DPC. Sequenced here: whole blood, sampled in connection with sensitization to the hapten diphenylcyclopropenone (DPC). The source is a woman aged 50 to 60 with alopecia areata. Some clones in this sample may be carry-over from other donors' samples.

There are a few counts of this clonotype. The chain carries TRBV12-3 or TRBV12-4 and TRBJ2-6; D is tentatively TRBD1 or TRBD2 (5 bases each). The CDR3 has 15 amino acids. V was pared by 3 bases and J by 4 bases, with 10 bases between. The CDR3, as DNA: TGTGCCAGCAGTTTCAGAGGGGTCGGGGCCAACGTCCTGACTTTC. As protein: CASSFRGVGANVLTF.

This clonotype has a handful of counts. This chain connects TRBV3-1 to TRBJ1-6, with 8 nucleotides matching TRBD1. Germline V gene sequence: CDR1 LGHDT, CDR2 YNNKEL (reference sequence). Trimming took 6 bases from V and 8 from J; bases not matched to a gene: 15. The CDR3 contains 17 residues. Here the CDR3 reads CASSDLRQGRRHSPLHF. In DNA form, the CDR3 reads TGTGCCAGCAGTGATTTACGACAGGGGAGGAGGCATTCACCCCTCCACTTT.

Points on this clonotype: Given a much more abundant clone one base away, this may be a read error. The genes are TRBV5-1 and TRBJ2-3; no reliable D call. CDR3 length equals 15 residues. From germline, CDR1 is SGHRS and CDR2 YFSETQ. The V end was cut by 4 bases, the J end by 6 bases, with 18 bases between. The CDR3 loop reads CASSPSSGRVDTQYF. CDR3 nucleotides: TGCGCCAGCAGCCCATCGTCCGGTCGTGTTGATACGCAGTATTTT.

This clonotype has at least ten counts. The chain combines TRBV20-1 with TRBJ2-7; 9 nucleotides match TRBD2. This CDR3 has 13 residues. From germline, CDR1 is DFQATT and CDR2 SNEGSKA (reference sequence). V lost 6 bases and J lost 0; bases outside the gene matches: 3. The CDR3 sequence is CSAVSGSSYEQYF. The DNA of the CDR3 is TGCAGTGCGGTTAGCGGGAGCTCCTACGAGCAGTACTTC.

This clonotype has a count of ten or more. CDR3 amino acids: CASSLDMPGELFF. The CDR3, as DNA: TGTGCCAGCAGCTTAGATATGCCCGGGGAGCTGTTTTTT. The chain links TRBV7-2 to TRBJ2-2; D gene uncertain. Germline lookup yields CDR1 SGHTA and CDR2 FQGNSA. CDR3 length: 13 amino acids. V lost 1 base and J 6 bases, leaving 6 bases between the germline ends.

This clonotype was observed a few times. The rearrangement links TRBV6-2 or TRBV6-3 to TRBJ2-7, with no clear D. From germline, CDR1 is MNHEY and CDR2 SVGEGT. CDR3 size: 13 residues. V lost 2 bases to trimming and J lost 4 bases, with 9 bases between them. The DNA for the CDR3 is TGTGCCAGCAGTTACGGCCACATGTACGAGCAGTACTTC. It codes for CASSYGHMYEQYF.